The clone carrying this T cell receptor (beta chain) was counted a single time. What it binds is unknown. This record belongs to a study of long-term antiretroviral therapy in people with HIV. Turning to the study itself: The 2015 immediate-ART recommendation was preceded by the earliest samples by about a decade. The study, taken as a whole, reports: HIV repertoires had narrower CDR3 length ranges than controls.

Everyone in the study who had HIV was treated in the United States. Cryopreserved PBMC, at roughly 1-11 million per sample, were present before DNA extraction. CDR1 is MNHNS and CDR2 is SASEGT in the germline V gene. The CDR3 has 17 residues. V was pared by 1 base and J by 0 bases, with 12 bases between. Run at survey level, the immunoSEQ assay was version v3.0. Data came from immunoSEQ multiplex PCR; TCRdb stores just in-frame clones and leaves some out. The sample lists about 29,000 clones; about 94% were seen once. The chain carries TRBV6-1 and TRBJ1-4; D unresolved. The source of this sequence is a man in his forties with HIV. The specimen was unsorted PBMCs, collected 6.2 years after starting antiretroviral therapy. The CDR3 protein is CASSEGQIFATNEKLFF. The DNA for the CDR3 is TGTGCCAGCAGTGAAGGGCAGATCTTTGCAACTAATGAAAAACTGTTTTTT.